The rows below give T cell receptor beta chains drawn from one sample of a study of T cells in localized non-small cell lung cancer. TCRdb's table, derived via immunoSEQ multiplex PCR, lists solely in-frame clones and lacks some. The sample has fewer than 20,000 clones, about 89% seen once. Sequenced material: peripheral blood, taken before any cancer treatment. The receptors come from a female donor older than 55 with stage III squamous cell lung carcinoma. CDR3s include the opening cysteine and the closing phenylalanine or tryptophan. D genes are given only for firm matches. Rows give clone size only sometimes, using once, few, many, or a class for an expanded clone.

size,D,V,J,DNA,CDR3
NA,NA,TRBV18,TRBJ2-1,TGTGCCAGCTCTCCCGACCAGAGCTCCTACAATGAGCAGTTCTTC,CASSPDQSSYNEQFF
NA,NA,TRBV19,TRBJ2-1,TGTGCCAGTACCCCCGGATGGGCCAGCTCCTACAATGAGCAGTTCTTC,CASTPGWASSYNEQFF
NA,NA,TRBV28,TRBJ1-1,TGTGCCAGCAGTTCTTGGGTCTACGGAAGCACTGAAGCTTTCTTT,CASSSWVYGSTEAFF
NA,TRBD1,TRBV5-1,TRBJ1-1,TGCGCCAGCAGCACCGGGACAGTGAACACTGAAGCTTTCTTT,CASSTGTVNTEAFF
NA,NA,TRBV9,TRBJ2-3,TGTGCCAGCAGCGATGACAGCACAGATACGCAGTATTTT,CASSDDSTDTQYF
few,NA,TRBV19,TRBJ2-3,TGTGCCAGTAGTATCCACCCTCCGAGAGGGACGGAGACAGATACGCAGTATTTT,CASSIHPPRGTETDTQYF
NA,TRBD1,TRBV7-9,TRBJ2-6,TGTGCCAGCAGCTTATATCGGGACAGGGGGAGAGTTGGGGCCAACGTCCTGACTTTC,CASSLYRDRGRVGANVLTF
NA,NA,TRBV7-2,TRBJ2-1,TGTGCCAGCAGCGTACAGGTACAGGGCTTAGTTACTTATGAGCAGTTCTTC,CASSVQVQGLVTYEQFF
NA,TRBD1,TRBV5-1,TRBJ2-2,TGCGCCAGCAGGCGCGAACAGGGGGCGTCGAACACCGGGGAGCTGTTTTTT,CASRREQGASNTGELFF
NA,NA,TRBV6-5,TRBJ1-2,TGTGCCAGCAGCCGAAGACAGATAAACTATGGCTACACCTTC,CASSRRQINYGYTF
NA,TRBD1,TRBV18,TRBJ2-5,TGTGCCAGCTCATTAAGGACAGGGGGCGAGACCCAGTACTTC,CASSLRTGGETQYF
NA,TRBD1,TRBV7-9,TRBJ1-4,TGTGCCAGCAGCTCCGGGACAGGGGCAACTAATGAAAAACTGTTTTTT,CASSSGTGATNEKLFF
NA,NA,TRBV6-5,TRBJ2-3,TGTGCCAGCAGACCGGGACGCCGTGACACAGATACGCAGTATTTT,CASRPGRRDTDTQYF
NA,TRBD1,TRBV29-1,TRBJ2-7,TGCAGCGTTTCGGACAGGGGAATGTACGAGCAGTACTTC,CSVSDRGMYEQYF
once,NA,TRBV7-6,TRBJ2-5,TGTGCCAGCAGCTTAGGTAACAGGGAACGAGGGGAGACCCAGTACTTC,CASSLGNRERGETQYF
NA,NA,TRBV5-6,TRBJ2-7,TGTGCCAGCAGCTCGTTGACAGGGAGGTACGAGCAGTACTTC,CASSSLTGRYEQYF
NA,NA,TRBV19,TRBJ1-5,TGTGCCAGTAGTATAAATCCCTTTGGCGGCGTGAGCCCCCAGCATTTT,CASSINPFGGVSPQHF
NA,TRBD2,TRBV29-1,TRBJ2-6,TGCAGCGTTGGTAGCGGGAGGGCCTCAACCCGACTCTGGGCCAACGTCCTGACTTTC,CSVGSGRASTRLWANVLTF
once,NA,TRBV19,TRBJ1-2,TGTGCCAGTAGTATGGCCGGCGACAGAATTTATGGCTACACCTTC,CASSMAGDRIYGYTF
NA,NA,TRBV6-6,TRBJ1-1,TGTGCCAGCAGTTCCCTAGCCGGGGTAGACACTGAAGCTTTCTTT,CASSSLAGVDTEAFF
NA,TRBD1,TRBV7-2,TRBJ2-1,TGTGCCAGCAGCTTAGGGACAGGGAGCTACAATGAGCAGTTCTTC,CASSLGTGSYNEQFF
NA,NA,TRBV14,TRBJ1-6,TGTGCCAGCAGCTCCGGACCGTGGCGGGAGTCACCCCTCCACTTT,CASSSGPWRESPLHF
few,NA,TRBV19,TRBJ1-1,TGTGCCAGTAGAGGCGGACGTTACACTGAAGCTTTCTTT,CASRGGRYTEAFF
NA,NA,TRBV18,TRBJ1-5,TGTGCCAGCTCACCACAACGGTATCAGCCCCAGCATTTT,CASSPQRYQPQHF
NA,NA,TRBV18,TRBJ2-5,TGTGCCAGCTCACCTCCTGGGAGAGAGACCCAGTACTTC,CASSPPGRETQYF
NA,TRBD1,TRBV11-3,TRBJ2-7,TGTGCCAGCAGCCGGTTGAGGGACAGCGAGCAGTACTTC,CASSRLRDSEQYF
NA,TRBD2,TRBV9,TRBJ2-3,TGTGCCAGCAGCCTAGGGACTAGCGGAATAACAGATACGCAGTATTTT,CASSLGTSGITDTQYF
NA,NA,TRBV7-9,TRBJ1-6,TGTGCCAGCAGCTTAGGGACAGTGAATAATTCACCCCTCCACTTT,CASSLGTVNNSPLHF
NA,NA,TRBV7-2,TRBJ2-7,TGTGCCAGCAGCTTAAAACCCCAGACGTATGAGCAGTACTTC,CASSLKPQTYEQYF
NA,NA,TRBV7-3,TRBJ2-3,TGTGCCAGCAGCTTAACGGGATCCCACGCAGATACGCAGTATTTT,CASSLTGSHADTQYF
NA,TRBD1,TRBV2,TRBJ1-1,TGTGCCAGCAGACTGACAGGGGGCACTGAAGCTTTCTTT,CASRLTGGTEAFF
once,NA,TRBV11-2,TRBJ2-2,TGTGCCAGCAGCTTAGATCCGCGAGGGGCCGGGGAGCTGTTTTTT,CASSLDPRGAGELFF
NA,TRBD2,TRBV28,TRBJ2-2,TGTGCCAGCAGCCTCAGACTAGCGCCGTCGAACACCGGGGAGCTGTTTTTT,CASSLRLAPSNTGELFF
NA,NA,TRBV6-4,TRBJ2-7,TGTGCCAGCAGTGAAGAGGCGGACGGGTCCTACGAGCAGTACTTC,CASSEEADGSYEQYF
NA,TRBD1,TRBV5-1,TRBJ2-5,TGCGCCAGCAGCTTGATTGGGGGGACAGGGGGTCCCCAGTACTTC,CASSLIGGTGGPQYF
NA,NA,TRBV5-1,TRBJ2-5,TGCGCCAGCAGCTTCGCGGAGCAAGAGACCCAGTACTTC,CASSFAEQETQYF
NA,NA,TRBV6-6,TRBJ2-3,TGTGCCAGCAGTTATTTGGGCGGTGATACGCAGTATTTT,CASSYLGGDTQYF
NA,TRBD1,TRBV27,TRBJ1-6,TGTGCCAGCATCAAAAACGGACAGGGGAGTGCCTATAATTCACCCCTCCACTTT,CASIKNGQGSAYNSPLHF
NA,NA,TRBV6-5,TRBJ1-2,TGTGCCAGCAGTTTCTCAGGAGCGTCGGACTATGGCTACACCTTC,CASSFSGASDYGYTF
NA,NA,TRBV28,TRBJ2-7,TGTGCCAGCAGCCCGTTCAACAGGGCCCACGAGCAGTACTTC,CASSPFNRAHEQYF
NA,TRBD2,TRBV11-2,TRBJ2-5,TGTGCCAGCAGCTTAGAGGCGGGAGGCGGAGAGACCCAGTACTTC,CASSLEAGGGETQYF
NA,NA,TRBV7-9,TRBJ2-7,TGTGCCAGCAGCTTAAGGACAGCCTACGAGCAGTACTTC,CASSLRTAYEQYF
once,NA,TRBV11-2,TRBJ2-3,TGTGCCAGCAGCTTAGCTAGGGGCACAGATACGCAGTATTTT,CASSLARGTDTQYF
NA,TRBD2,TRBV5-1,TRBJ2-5,TGCGCCAGCAGGCCCCCGACTAGCGGGAGGTTAATGGGTGAGACCCAGTACTTC,CASRPPTSGRLMGETQYF
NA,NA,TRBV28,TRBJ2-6,TGTGCCACAACGGCCAGCTCTGGGGCCAACGTCCTGACTTTC,CATTASSGANVLTF
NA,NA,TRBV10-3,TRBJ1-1,TGTGCCATCAGCCCCATCTTGAACACTGAAGCTTTCTTT,CAISPILNTEAFF
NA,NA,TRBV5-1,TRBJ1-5,TGCGCCAGCAGCTTGGATGGGTCCCCCGGACAGCCCCAGCATTTT,CASSLDGSPGQPQHF
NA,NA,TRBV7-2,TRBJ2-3,TGTGCCAGCAGCCGCCCAATTCAAGGGGCGCAGTATTTT,CASSRPIQGAQYF
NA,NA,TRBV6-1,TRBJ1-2,TGTGCCAGCAGTGAATCGGCACTGACGGCCTATGGCTACACCTTC,CASSESALTAYGYTF